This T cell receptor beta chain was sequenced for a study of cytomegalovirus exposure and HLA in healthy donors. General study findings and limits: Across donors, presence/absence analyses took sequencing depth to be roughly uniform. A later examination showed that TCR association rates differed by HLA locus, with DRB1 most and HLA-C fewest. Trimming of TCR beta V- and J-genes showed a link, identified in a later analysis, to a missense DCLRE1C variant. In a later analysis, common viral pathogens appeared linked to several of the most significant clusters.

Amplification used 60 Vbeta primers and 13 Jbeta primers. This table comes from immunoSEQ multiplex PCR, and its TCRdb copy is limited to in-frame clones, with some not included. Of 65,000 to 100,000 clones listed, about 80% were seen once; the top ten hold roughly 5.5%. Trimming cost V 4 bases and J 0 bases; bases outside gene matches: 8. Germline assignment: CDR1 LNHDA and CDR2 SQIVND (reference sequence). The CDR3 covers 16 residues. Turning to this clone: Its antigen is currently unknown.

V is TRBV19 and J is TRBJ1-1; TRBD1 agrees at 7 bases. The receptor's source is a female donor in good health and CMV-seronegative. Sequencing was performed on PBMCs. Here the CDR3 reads CASSKGQKILNTEAFF. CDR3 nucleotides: TGTGCCAGTAGTAAGGGACAGAAGATTCTGAACACTGAAGCTTTCTTT.